This TCR beta chain is drawn from a study of response to subunit inactivated influenza vaccine. Overall study findings and caveats: It was the authors' suggestion that each seasonal influenza vaccination recruits few new T cells.

In regard to this clonotype: Its antigen remains unknown.

A single record per CDR3 protein comes from TCRdb applying MiXCR to the RT-PCR reads. The sample yields about 190,000 distinct CDR3 sequences, 13% to 15% seen once. Germline V gene sequence: CDR1 MGHDK, CDR2 SYGVNS. CDR3 length equals 15 residues. Trimming cost V 3 bases and J 5 bases; bases outside gene matches: 3. This sequence originates from a man aged 50 or older who received an inactivated influenza vaccine. The V and J genes are TRBV25-1 and TRBJ2-2; 10 bases agree with TRBD2. The sequencing here drew on CD8+ T cells sorted from PBMCs, taken 5 days after vaccination. This CDR3 reads CASSDKAGGTGELFF. The DNA of the CDR3 is TGTGCCAGCAGTGATAAAGCGGGAGGGACCGGGGAGCTGTTTTTT.